Listed below are T cell receptor beta chains from one sample, sequenced in a study of T cell changes during pregnancy in multiple sclerosis. Sequenced by immunoSEQ multiplex PCR; TCRdb stores in-frame clones only, minus some. The sample has approximately 61,000 clones, approximately 90% seen once; the top ten hold 3% to 4.5%. This specimen was peripheral blood, taken after pregnancy. The receptor source for this set is a female donor in good health, enrolled as a control in a pregnancy study. Both conserved end residues are part of each CDR3. A D gene is named only where the DNA matches it firmly. Clone size is shown for a subset of rows, as once, few, many or a class of expanded clone.

D gene	clone size	J gene	V gene	CDR3 length	CDR3 DNA	CDR3 protein
NA	NA	TRBJ1-3	TRBV19	13	TGTGCCAGTACCCCCGGTCTTGGAAACACCATATATTTT	CASTPGLGNTIYF
NA	once	TRBJ2-2	TRBV4-3	16	TGCGCCAGCAGCCAAGAGACTCGGGGAATAGCTGGGGAGCTGTTTTTT	CASSQETRGIAGELFF
NA	NA	TRBJ1-2	TRBV6-5	13	TGTGCCAGCACCTGGGGACTTCAGTATGGCTACACCTTC	CASTWGLQYGYTF
NA	NA	TRBJ2-6	TRBV7-9	19	TGTGCCAGCACCCCTTTGGGTAGCGGTATAGACTCTGGGGCCAACGTCCTGACTTTC	CASTPLGSGIDSGANVLTF
NA	NA	TRBJ2-7	TRBV5-1	15	TGCGCCAGCAGCTTAAGACCGGACAACTCCTACGAGCAGTACTTC	CASSLRPDNSYEQYF
NA	NA	TRBJ1-2	TRBV28	16	TGTGCCAGCAGTTCCCCTAGGGGGTCATCTAACTATGGCTACACCTTC	CASSSPRGSSNYGYTF
NA	NA	TRBJ2-3	TRBV7-8	11	TGTGCCAGCAGCCCCCGAGATACGCAGTATTTT	CASSPRDTQYF
TRBD1	NA	TRBJ1-1	TRBV7-8	16	TGTGCCAGCAGCCCTACATGGAGGACAGGGCTCGCTGAAGCTTTCTTT	CASSPTWRTGLAEAFF
NA	NA	TRBJ2-3	TRBV11-3	12	TGTGCCAGCAGCTTAAACTTAGATACGCAGTATTTT	CASSLNLDTQYF
NA	NA	TRBJ2-5	TRBV11-3	14	TGTGCCAGCAGTTCAAGACCGGGGTCAGAGACCCAGTACTTC	CASSSRPGSETQYF
TRBD2	NA	TRBJ2-1	TRBV6-1	14	TGTGCCAGCAGTGAAAGGCTGGGAGGGGCTGAGCAGTTCTTC	CASSERLGGAEQFF
NA	once	TRBJ2-3	TRBV4-1	14	TGCGCCAGCAGCCAATCCCAAGTCGAGGATACGCAGTATTTT	CASSQSQVEDTQYF
NA	NA	TRBJ2-7	TRBV5-6	12	TGTGCCAGCAGCTTGACAGGCTACGAGCAGTACTTC	CASSLTGYEQYF
NA	NA	TRBJ2-2	TRBV25-1	15	TGTGCCAGCCTCTCGATCGGGGGGAACACCGGGGAGCTGTTTTTT	CASLSIGGNTGELFF
TRBD1	NA	TRBJ2-3	TRBV29-1	15	TGCAGCGTTCCCGGACAGGGGCGGTCCACAGATACGCAGTATTTT	CSVPGQGRSTDTQYF
TRBD2	NA	TRBJ2-1	TRBV10-3	12	TGTGCCATCAGTGCCGGGGGGAATGAGCAGTTCTTC	CAISAGGNEQFF
TRBD1	NA	TRBJ2-7	TRBV9	14	TGTGCCAGCAGCGTAGGACAGGGTAAAACCGAGCAGTACTTC	CASSVGQGKTEQYF
NA	NA	TRBJ1-1	TRBV11-2	15	TGTGCCAGCAGCTCCCACAGGGTAGGGAACACTGAAGCTTTCTTT	CASSSHRVGNTEAFF
TRBD1	NA	TRBJ2-7	TRBV6-5	15	TGTGCCAGCAGTTATTCCACAGGGGGCTCCTACGAGCAGTACTTC	CASSYSTGGSYEQYF
NA	NA	TRBJ2-1	TRBV6-4	13	TGTGCCAGCAGTGACTCGACAAGGAATGAGCAGTTCTTC	CASSDSTRNEQFF
NA	once	TRBJ2-5	TRBV29-1	13	TGCAGCGTACTGGGAGGGGGTCACGAGACCCAGTACTTC	CSVLGGGHETQYF
TRBD1	few	TRBJ2-3	TRBV4-1	15	TGCGCCAGCAGCCATGTCAGGGGGAGTTCGGATACGCAGTATTTT	CASSHVRGSSDTQYF
TRBD2	once	TRBJ2-7	TRBV6-1	14	TGTGCCAGCAGTGATTCGGGAGGGCCCGACGAGCAGTACTTC	CASSDSGGPDEQYF
TRBD2	NA	TRBJ2-2	TRBV13	16	TGTGCCAGCAGCTTATGGGGACTAGTGAGCACCGGGGAGCTGTTTTTT	CASSLWGLVSTGELFF
NA	NA	TRBJ1-2	TRBV19	14	TGTGCCAGTAGTACTTGGACTGCGCCCCAGGGCTACACCTTC	CASSTWTAPQGYTF
NA	NA	TRBJ2-1	TRBV6-4	16	TGTGCCAGCAGTGACTCTAGGCGGCTGTCCCGCGATGAGCAGTTCTTC	CASSDSRRLSRDEQFF
TRBD1	NA	TRBJ1-2	TRBV5-1	15	TGCGCCAGCAGTGAGGAACAGGGGAAAATCTATGGCTACACCTTC	CASSEEQGKIYGYTF
NA	NA	TRBJ2-7	TRBV5-1	13	TGCGCCAGCAGCCCAGGGTCAGACTACGAGCAGTACTTC	CASSPGSDYEQYF
TRBD1	NA	TRBJ1-3	TRBV18	17	TGTGCCAGCTCACCTCAGGCGTCCAGGGGGACTGGAAACACCATATATTTT	CASSPQASRGTGNTIYF
NA	once	TRBJ1-1	TRBV4-1	13	TGCGCCAGCAGCGTGAAGGAGGACACTGAAGCTTTCTTT	CASSVKEDTEAFF
TRBD2	NA	TRBJ2-4	TRBV28	15	TGTGCCAGCAGTCTAGGGACTAGCGGGAGGAACATTCAGTACTTC	CASSLGTSGRNIQYF
TRBD2	once	TRBJ2-5	TRBV29-1	13	TGCAGCTTCGGACTAGCGGGAGCGGAGACCCAGTACTTC	CSFGLAGAETQYF
TRBD2	NA	TRBJ2-2	TRBV29-1	16	TGCAGCGTAGCCGGGACTAGCGGGAGGGCCACCGGGGAGCTGTTTTTT	CSVAGTSGRATGELFF
TRBD2	NA	TRBJ2-1	TRBV5-6	17	TGTGCCAGCAGCTTCGAGGCTAGCGGTAACTCCTACAATGAGCAGTTCTTC	CASSFEASGNSYNEQFF
TRBD1	NA	TRBJ2-3	TRBV5-4	14	TGTGCCAGCAGCCCAACAGGGGGCACAGATACGCAGTATTTT	CASSPTGGTDTQYF
TRBD1	NA	TRBJ2-7	TRBV19	14	TGTGCCAGTAGTCCGACAGGGGTATCCTACGAGCAGTACTTC	CASSPTGVSYEQYF
TRBD1	once	TRBJ2-2	TRBV27	17	TGTGCCAGCAGTTTAATAAGCAGGGGGCTAGGGACCGGGGAGCTGTTTTTT	CASSLISRGLGTGELFF